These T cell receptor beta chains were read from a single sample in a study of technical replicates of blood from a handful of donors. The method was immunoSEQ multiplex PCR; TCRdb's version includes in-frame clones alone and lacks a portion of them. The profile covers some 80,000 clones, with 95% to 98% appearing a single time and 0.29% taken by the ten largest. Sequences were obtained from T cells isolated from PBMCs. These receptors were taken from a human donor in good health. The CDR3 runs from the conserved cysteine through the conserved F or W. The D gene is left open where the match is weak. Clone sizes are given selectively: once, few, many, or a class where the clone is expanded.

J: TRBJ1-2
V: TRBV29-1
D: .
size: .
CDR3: CSVDNQGKGYTF
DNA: TGCAGCGTCGATAACCAGGGCAAAGGCTACACCTTC

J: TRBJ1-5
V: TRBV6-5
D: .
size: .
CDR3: CASSLFYSNQPQHF
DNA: TGTGCCAGCAGCCTCTTTTATAGCAATCAGCCCCAGCATTTT

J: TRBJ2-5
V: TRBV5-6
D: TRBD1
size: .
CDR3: CASSLSTGISETQYF
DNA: TGTGCCAGCAGCTTATCGACAGGGATCAGCGAGACCCAGTACTTC

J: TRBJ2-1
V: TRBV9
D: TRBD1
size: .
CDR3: CASSAGTGVNNEQFF
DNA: TGTGCCAGCAGCGCCGGGACAGGGGTCAACAATGAGCAGTTCTTC

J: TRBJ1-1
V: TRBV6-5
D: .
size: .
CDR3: CASSYRVRYTEAFF
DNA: TGTGCCAGCAGTTACCGGGTGAGGTACACTGAAGCTTTCTTT

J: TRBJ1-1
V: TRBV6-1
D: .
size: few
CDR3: CASSPTKNTEAFF
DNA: TGTGCCAGCAGCCCGACAAAGAACACTGAAGCTTTCTTT

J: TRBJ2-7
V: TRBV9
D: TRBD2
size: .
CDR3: CASSVMGGSYEQYF
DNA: TGTGCCAGCAGCGTTATGGGCGGGAGTTACGAGCAGTACTTC

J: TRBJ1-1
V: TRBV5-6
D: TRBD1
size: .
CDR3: CASSEAGQGGGTEAFF
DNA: TGTGCCAGCAGCGAAGCGGGACAGGGGGGAGGGACTGAAGCTTTCTTT

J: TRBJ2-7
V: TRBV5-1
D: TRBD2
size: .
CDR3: CASSFGTSASYEQYF
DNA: TGCGCCAGCAGCTTTGGGACTAGCGCTTCCTACGAGCAGTACTTC

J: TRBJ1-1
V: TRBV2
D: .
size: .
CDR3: CASSEALRRGDVNTEAFF
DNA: TGTGCCAGCAGTGAAGCGCTTAGGAGGGGTGATGTGAACACTGAAGCTTTCTTT

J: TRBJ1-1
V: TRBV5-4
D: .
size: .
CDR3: CASSLDLEAFF
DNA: TGTGCCAGCAGCTTGGATCTTGAAGCTTTCTTT

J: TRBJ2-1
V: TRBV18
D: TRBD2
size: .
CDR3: CASSPEGGPENEQFF
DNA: TGTGCCAGCTCACCGGAGGGAGGGCCGGAAAATGAGCAGTTCTTC

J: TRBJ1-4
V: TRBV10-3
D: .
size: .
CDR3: CASRTGDDEKLFF
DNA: TGTGCCAGCCGAACGGGGGATGATGAAAAACTGTTTTTT

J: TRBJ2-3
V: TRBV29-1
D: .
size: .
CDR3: CSAQPGHHSNPQYF
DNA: TGCAGCGCCCAACCGGGACACCACTCGAACCCGCAGTATTTT

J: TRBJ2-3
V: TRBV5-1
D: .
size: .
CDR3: CASSLYRYTDTQYF
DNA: TGCGCCAGCAGCTTGTACAGATACACAGATACGCAGTATTTT

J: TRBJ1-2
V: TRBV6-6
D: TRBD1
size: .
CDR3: CASSFRDSLFSYGYTF
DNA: TGTGCCAGCAGCTTCCGGGACAGCCTTTTTAGCTATGGCTACACCTTC

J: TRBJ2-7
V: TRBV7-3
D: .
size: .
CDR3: CASSLSGGNNEQYF
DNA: TGTGCCAGCAGCTTATCAGGGGGGAACAACGAGCAGTACTTC

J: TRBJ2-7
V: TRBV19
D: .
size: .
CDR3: CASSDSWSSYEQYF
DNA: TGTGCCAGTAGTGACAGTTGGAGCTCCTACGAGCAGTACTTC

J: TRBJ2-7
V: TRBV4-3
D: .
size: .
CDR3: CASSHSTDFYEQYF
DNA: TGCGCCAGCAGCCACTCGACAGACTTCTACGAGCAGTACTTC

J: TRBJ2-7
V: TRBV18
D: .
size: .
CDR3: CASSPSGTSYEQYF
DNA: TGTGCCAGCTCACCGTCCGGGACATCCTACGAGCAGTACTTC

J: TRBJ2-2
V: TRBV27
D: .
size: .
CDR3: CASSFSSGTFTGELFF
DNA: TGTGCCAGCAGTTTTAGTTCAGGGACTTTCACCGGGGAGCTGTTTTTT

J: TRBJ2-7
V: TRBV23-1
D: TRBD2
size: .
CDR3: CASSQEDNGLAGGTSYEQYF
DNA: TGCGCCAGCAGTCAAGAAGACAATGGACTAGCGGGAGGGACTAGCTACGAGCAGTACTTC

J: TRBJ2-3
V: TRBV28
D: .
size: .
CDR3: CASSALTRRGYSTDTQYF
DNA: TGTGCCAGCAGTGCTCTAACGAGGCGAGGATATAGCACAGATACGCAGTATTTT

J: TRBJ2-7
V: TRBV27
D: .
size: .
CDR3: CASSFAGLSYEQYF
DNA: TGTGCCAGCAGTTTTGCGGGCCTATCCTACGAGCAGTACTTC

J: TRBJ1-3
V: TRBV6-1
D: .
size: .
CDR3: CASNPYIDSGNTIYF
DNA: TGTGCCAGCAACCCCTATATTGACTCTGGAAACACCATATATTTT

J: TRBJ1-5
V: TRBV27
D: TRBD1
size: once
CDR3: CASSTGGWEPQHF
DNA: TGTGCCAGCAGCACAGGGGGCTGGGAGCCCCAGCATTTT

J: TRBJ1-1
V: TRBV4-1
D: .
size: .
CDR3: CASSNRRNTEAFF
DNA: TGCGCCAGCAGCAACAGGAGGAACACTGAAGCTTTCTTT

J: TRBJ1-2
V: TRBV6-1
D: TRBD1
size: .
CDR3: CASSWDREENYGYTF
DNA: TGTGCCAGCAGCTGGGACAGGGAAGAAAACTATGGCTACACCTTC

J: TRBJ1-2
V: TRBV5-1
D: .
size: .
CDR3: CASSFVTDGYTF
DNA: TGCGCCAGCAGCTTCGTCACGGATGGCTACACCTTC

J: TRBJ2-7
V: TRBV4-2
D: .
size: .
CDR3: CASSQVGTPVHDEQYF
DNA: TGTGCCAGCAGCCAAGTAGGGACTCCGGTTCATGACGAGCAGTACTTC

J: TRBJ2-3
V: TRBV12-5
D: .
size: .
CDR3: CASGLTDGREADTQYF
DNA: TGTGCTAGTGGTTTGACGGATGGGCGAGAAGCAGATACGCAGTATTTT

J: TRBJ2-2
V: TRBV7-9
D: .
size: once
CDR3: CASSLVTNTGELFF
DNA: TGTGCCAGCAGCTTAGTCACGAACACCGGGGAGCTGTTTTTT

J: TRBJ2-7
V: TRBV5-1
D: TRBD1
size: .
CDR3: CASSLEVWTGYEQYF
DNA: TGCGCCAGCAGCTTGGAGGTTTGGACAGGGTACGAGCAGTACTTC

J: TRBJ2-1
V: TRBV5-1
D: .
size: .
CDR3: CASSWTGTYNEQFF
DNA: TGCGCCAGCAGCTGGACTGGTACCTACAATGAGCAGTTCTTC

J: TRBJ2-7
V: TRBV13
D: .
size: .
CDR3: CASSQYTGYYEQYF
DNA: TGTGCCAGCAGCCAGTACACAGGGTATTACGAGCAGTACTTC

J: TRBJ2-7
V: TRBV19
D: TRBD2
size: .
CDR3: CASSLTSGSTYEQYF
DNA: TGTGCCAGTAGTTTGACTAGCGGGAGTACCTACGAGCAGTACTTC

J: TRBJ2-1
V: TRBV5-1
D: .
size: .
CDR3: CASSLQGFNEQFF
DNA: TGCGCCAGCAGCTTACAGGGTTTCAATGAGCAGTTCTTC

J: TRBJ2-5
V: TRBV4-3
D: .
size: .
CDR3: CASSKGLLQETQYF
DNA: TGCGCCAGTTCGAAGGGGCTTCTCCAAGAGACCCAGTACTTC

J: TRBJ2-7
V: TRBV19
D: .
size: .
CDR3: CASSIRDTSYEQYF
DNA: TGTGCCAGTAGTATCCGGGACACTTCCTACGAGCAGTACTTC

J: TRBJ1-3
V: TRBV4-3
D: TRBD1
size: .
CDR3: CASSRHGQGEGLYF
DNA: TGCGCCAGCAGCCGCCACGGACAGGGAGAGGGACTATATTTT

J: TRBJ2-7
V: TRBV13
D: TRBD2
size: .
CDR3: CASSALLGLVYEQYF
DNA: TGTGCCAGCAGCGCCCTTTTGGGACTAGTCTACGAGCAGTACTTC

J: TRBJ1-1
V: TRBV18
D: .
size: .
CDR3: CASSPQTVMNTEAFF
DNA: TGTGCCAGCTCACCTCAGACAGTCATGAACACTGAAGCTTTCTTT

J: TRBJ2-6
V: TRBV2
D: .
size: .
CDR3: CASSPSSGANVLTF
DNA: TGTGCCAGCAGTCCCAGCTCTGGGGCCAACGTCCTGACTTTC

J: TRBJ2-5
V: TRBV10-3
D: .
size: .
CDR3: CAISEFRGVETQYF
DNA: TGTGCCATCAGTGAGTTCCGGGGTGTGGAGACCCAGTACTTC

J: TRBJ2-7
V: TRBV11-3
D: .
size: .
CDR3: CASSRGLYEQYF
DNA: TGTGCCAGCAGCCGCGGGCTCTACGAGCAGTACTTC

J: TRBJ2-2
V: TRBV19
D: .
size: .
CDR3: CASERASITGELFF
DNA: TGTGCCAGTGAACGAGCTAGTATAACCGGGGAGCTGTTTTTT

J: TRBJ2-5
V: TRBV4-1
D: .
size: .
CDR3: CASSPRSQETQYF
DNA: TGCGCCAGCAGCCCGCGGTCCCAAGAGACCCAGTACTTC

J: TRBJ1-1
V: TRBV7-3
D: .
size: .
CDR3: CASSLDTLNTEAFF
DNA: TGTGCCAGCAGCTTAGACACACTGAACACTGAAGCTTTCTTT

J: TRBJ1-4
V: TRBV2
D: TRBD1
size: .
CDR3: CASSEWDSPGTF
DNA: TGTGCCAGCAGTGAATGGGACAGTCCGGGGACTTTT

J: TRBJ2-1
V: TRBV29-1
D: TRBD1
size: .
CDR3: CSVEAGGYNEQFF
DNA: TGCAGCGTTGAAGCAGGGGGATACAATGAGCAGTTCTTC

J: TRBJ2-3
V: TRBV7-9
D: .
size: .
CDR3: CASSQAGATDTQYF
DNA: TGTGCCAGCAGCCAAGCGGGCGCCACAGATACGCAGTATTTT

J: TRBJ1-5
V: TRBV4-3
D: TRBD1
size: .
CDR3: CASSQTGINQPQHF
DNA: TGCGCCAGCAGCCAGACAGGGATCAATCAGCCCCAGCATTTT

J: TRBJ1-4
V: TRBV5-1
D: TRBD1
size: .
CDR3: CASSADRINKDNEKLFF
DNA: TGCGCCAGCAGCGCGGACAGGATTAACAAGGATAATGAAAAACTGTTTTTT

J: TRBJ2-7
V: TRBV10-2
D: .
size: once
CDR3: CASTIDITEQYF
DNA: TGCGCCAGCACCATAGACATTACCGAGCAGTACTTC

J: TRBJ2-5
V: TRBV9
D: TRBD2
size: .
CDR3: CASSLGGRAFETQYF
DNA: TGTGCCAGCAGCCTCGGCGGGAGGGCCTTTGAGACCCAGTACTTC

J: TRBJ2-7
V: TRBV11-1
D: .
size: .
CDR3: CASSLVIRSSSYEQYF
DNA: TGTGCCAGCAGCTTAGTAATACGCTCGAGCTCCTACGAGCAGTACTTC

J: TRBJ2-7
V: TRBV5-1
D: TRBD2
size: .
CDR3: CASSSSSGTNEQYF
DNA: TGCGCCAGCAGCTCCTCTAGCGGGACCAACGAGCAGTACTTC

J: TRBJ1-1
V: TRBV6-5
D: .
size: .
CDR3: CASSYPMTEAFF
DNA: TGTGCCAGCAGTTATCCAATGACTGAAGCTTTCTTT